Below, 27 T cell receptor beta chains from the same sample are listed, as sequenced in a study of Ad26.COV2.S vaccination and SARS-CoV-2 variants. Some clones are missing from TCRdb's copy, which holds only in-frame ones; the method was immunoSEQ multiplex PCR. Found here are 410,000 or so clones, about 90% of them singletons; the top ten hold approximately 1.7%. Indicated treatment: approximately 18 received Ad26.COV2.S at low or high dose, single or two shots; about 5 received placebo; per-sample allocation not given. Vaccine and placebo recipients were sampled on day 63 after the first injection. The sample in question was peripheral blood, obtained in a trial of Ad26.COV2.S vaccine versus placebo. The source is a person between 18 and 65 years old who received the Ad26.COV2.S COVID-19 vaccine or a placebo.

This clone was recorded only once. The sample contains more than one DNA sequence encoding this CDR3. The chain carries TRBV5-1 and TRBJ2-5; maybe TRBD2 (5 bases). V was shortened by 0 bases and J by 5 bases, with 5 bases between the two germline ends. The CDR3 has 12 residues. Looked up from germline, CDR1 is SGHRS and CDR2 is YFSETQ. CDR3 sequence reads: CASSLAGETQYF. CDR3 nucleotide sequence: TGCGCCAGCAGCTTGGCGGGGGAGACCCAGTACTTC.

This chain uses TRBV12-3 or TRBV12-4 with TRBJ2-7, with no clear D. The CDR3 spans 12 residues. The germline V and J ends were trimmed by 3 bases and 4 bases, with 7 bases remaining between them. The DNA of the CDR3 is TGTGCCAGCAGTTTGAACCCGTACGAGCAGTACTTC. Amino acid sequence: CASSLNPYEQYF.

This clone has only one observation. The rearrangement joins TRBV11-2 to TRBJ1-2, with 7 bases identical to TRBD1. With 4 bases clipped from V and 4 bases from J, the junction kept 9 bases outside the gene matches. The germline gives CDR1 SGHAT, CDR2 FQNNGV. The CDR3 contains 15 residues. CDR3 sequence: CASSWTTGSTYGYTF. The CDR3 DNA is TGTGCCAGCAGCTGGACGACAGGGTCAACCTATGGCTACACCTTC. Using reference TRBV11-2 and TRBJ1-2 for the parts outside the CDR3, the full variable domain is EAGVAQSPRYKIIEKRQSVAFWCNPISGHATLYWYQQILGQGPKLLIQFQNNGVVDDSQLPKDRFSAERLKGVDSTLKIQPAKLEDSAVYLCASSWTTGSTYGYTFGSGTRLTVV.

This chain's CDR3 is CASSYPGPNEQFF. The CDR3 coding sequence is TGTGCCAGCAGTTACCCGGGGCCTAATGAGCAGTTCTTC. V usage is TRBV6-2 or TRBV6-3 and J usage is TRBJ2-1; D is tentatively TRBD1 or TRBD2 (5 bases each). This CDR3 is built from 13 residues. The V gene's germline CDR1 is MNHEY and CDR2 SVGEGT. Trimming took 2 bases from V and 7 from J, leaving 9 bases between them.

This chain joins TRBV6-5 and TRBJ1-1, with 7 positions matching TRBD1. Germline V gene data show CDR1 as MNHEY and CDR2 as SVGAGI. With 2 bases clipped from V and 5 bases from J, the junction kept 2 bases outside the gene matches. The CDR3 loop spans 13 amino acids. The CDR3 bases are TGTGCCAGCAGTTACGTGACAGGGACTGAAGCTTTCTTT. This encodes CASSYVTGTEAFF.

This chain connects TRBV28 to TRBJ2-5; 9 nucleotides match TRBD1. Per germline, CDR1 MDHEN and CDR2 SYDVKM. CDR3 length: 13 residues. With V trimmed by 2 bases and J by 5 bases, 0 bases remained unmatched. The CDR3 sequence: CASSLTGGETQYF. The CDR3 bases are TGTGCCAGCAGTTTAACAGGGGGCGAGACCCAGTACTTC.

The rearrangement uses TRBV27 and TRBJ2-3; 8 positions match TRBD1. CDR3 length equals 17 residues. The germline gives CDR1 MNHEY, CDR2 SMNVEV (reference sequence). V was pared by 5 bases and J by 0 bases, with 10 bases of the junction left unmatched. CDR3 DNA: TGTGCCAGCAGTCTACAGGGGGTTGAGAGTAGCACAGATACGCAGTATTTT. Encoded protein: CASSLQGVESSTDTQYF.

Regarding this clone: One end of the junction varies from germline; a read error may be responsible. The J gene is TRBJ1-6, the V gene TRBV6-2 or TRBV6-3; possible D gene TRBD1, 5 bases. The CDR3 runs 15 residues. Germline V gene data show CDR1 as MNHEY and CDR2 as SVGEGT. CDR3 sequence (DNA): TGTGCCAGCAGCTACTTGGGACTCGGAAATTCACCCCTCCACTTT. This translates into CASSYLGLGNSPLHF.

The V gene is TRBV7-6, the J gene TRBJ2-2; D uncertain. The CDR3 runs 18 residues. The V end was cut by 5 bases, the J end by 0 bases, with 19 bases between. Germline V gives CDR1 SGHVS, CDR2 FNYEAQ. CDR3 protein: CASSPPDRPLSNTGELFF. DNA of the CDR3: TGTGCCAGCAGCCCTCCCGATCGACCACTATCGAACACCGGGGAGCTGTTTTTT.

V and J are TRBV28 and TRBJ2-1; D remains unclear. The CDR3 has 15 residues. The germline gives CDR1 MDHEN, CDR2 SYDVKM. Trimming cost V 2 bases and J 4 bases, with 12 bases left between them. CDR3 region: CASSLNPNAYNEQFF. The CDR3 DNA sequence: TGTGCCAGCAGTTTAAATCCCAATGCGTACAATGAGCAGTTCTTC.

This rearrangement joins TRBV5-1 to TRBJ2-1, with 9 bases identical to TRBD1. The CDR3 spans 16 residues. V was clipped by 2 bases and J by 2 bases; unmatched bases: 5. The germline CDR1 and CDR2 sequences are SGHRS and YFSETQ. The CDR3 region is CASSFRRDRAYNEQFF. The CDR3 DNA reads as TGCGCCAGCAGCTTTCGCAGGGACAGGGCCTACAATGAGCAGTTCTTC.

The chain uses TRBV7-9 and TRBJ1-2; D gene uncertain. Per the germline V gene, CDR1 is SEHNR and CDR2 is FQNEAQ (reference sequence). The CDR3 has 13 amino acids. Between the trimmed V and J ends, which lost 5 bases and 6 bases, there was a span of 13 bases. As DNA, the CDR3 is TGTGCCAGCAGCACGACGACGGGGAATGGCTACACCTTC. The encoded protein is CASSTTTGNGYTF.

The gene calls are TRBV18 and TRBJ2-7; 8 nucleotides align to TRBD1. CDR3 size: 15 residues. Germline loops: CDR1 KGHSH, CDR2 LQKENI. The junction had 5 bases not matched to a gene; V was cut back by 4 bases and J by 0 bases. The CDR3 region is CASSQGQADSYEQYF. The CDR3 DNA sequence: TGTGCCAGCTCACAGGGACAGGCCGACTCCTACGAGCAGTACTTC.

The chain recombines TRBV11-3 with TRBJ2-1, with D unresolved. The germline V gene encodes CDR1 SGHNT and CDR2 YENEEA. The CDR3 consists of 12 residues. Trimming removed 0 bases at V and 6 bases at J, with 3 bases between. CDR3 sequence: CASSLEANEQFF. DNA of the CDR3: TGTGCCAGCAGCTTAGAAGCCAATGAGCAGTTCTTC.

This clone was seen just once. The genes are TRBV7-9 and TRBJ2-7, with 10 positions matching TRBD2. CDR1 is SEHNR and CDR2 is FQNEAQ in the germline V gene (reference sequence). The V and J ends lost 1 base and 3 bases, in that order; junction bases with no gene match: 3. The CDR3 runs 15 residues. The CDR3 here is CASSLELAGNYEQYF. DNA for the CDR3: TGTGCCAGCAGCTTAGAACTAGCGGGGAACTACGAGCAGTACTTC.

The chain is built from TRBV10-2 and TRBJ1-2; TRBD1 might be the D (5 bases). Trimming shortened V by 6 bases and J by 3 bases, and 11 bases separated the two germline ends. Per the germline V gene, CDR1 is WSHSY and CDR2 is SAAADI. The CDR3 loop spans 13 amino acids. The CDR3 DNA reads TGCGCCAGCAGAGCCGGGACGGACTATGGCTACACCTTC. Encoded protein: CASRAGTDYGYTF.

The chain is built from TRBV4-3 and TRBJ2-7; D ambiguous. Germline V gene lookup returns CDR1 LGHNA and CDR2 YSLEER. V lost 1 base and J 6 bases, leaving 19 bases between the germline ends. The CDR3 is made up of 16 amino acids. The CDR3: CASSQGSGHPLIEQYF. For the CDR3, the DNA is TGCGCCAGCAGCCAAGGTTCAGGTCATCCCCTTATCGAGCAGTACTTC.

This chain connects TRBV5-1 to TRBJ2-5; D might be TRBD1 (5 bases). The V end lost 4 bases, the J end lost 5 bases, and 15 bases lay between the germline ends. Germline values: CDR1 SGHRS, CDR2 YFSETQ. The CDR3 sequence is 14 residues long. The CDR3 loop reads CASSTLGLDETQYF. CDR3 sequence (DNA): TGCGCCAGCAGCACCCTGGGGCTAGACGAGACCCAGTACTTC.

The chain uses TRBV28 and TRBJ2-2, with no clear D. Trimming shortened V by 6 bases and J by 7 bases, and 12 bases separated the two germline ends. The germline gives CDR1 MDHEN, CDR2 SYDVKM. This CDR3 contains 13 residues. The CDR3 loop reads CASSPGRGGELFF. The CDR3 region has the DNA TGTGCCAGCAGCCCTGGCCGTGGCGGGGAGCTGTTTTTT. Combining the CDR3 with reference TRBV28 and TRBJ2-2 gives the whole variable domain DVKVTQSSRYLVKRTGEKVFLECVQDMDHENMFWYRQDPGLGLRLIYFSYDVKMKEKGDIPEGYSVSREKKERFSLILESASTNQTSMYLCASSPGRGGELFFGEGSRLTVL.

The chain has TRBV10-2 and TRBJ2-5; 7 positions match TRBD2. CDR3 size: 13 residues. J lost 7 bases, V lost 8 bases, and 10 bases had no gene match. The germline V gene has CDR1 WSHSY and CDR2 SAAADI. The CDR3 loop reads CASRDYSPGTQYF. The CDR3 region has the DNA TGCGCCAGCCGGGACTATAGTCCGGGGACCCAGTACTTC.

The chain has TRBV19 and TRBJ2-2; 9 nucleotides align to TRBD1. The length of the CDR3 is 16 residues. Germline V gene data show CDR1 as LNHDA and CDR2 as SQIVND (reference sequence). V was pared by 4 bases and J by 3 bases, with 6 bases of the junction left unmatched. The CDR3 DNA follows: TGTGCCAGTAGTAGCGGGACAGGGAGTTACACCGGGGAGCTGTTTTTT. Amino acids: CASSSGTGSYTGELFF. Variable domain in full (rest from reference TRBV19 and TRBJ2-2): DGGITQSPKYLFRKEGQNVTLSCEQNLNHDAMYWYRQDPGQGLRLIYYSQIVNDFQKGDIAEGYSVSREKKESFPLTVTSAQKNPTAFYLCASSSGTGSYTGELFFGEGSRLTVL.

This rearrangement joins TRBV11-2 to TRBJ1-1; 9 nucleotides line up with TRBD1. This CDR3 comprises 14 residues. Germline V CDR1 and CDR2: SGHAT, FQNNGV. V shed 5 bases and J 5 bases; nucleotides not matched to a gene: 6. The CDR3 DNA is TGTGCCAGCAGCCCGCAGACAGGGGGTACTGAAGCTTTCTTT. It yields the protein CASSPQTGGTEAFF.

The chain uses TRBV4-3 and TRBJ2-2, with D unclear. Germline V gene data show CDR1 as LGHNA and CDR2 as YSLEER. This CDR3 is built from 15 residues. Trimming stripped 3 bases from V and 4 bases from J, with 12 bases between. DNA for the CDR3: TGCGCCAGCAGCCACGGCACCACCACCACCGGGGAGCTGTTTTTT. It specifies CASSHGTTTTGELFF.

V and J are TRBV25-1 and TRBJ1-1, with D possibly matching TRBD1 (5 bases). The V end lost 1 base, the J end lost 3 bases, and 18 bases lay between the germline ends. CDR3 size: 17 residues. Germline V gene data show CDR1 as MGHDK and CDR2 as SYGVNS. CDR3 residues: CASSEFSNRRGDTEAFF. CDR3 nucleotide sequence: TGTGCCAGCAGTGAATTTTCCAACAGGCGGGGGGACACTGAAGCTTTCTTT.

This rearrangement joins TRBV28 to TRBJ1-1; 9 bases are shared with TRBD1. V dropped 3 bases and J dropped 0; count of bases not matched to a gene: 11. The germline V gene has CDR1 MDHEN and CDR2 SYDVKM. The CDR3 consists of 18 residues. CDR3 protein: CASSLMPKQGAMNTEAFF. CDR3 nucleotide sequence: TGTGCCAGCAGTTTGATGCCAAAACAGGGGGCGATGAACACTGAAGCTTTCTTT.

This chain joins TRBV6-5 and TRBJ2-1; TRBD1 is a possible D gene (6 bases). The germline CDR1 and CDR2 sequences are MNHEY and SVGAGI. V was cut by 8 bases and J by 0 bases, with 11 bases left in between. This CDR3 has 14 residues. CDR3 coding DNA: TGTGCCAGCCGACAGGATCCCTCCTACAATGAGCAGTTCTTC. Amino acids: CASRQDPSYNEQFF.

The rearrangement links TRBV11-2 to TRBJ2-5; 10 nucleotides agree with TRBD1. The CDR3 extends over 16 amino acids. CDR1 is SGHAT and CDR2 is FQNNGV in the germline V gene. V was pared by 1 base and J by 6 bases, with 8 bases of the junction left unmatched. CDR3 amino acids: CASSLVGTGVSKTQYF. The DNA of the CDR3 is TGTGCCAGCAGCTTAGTGGGGACAGGGGTCTCGAAGACCCAGTACTTC.